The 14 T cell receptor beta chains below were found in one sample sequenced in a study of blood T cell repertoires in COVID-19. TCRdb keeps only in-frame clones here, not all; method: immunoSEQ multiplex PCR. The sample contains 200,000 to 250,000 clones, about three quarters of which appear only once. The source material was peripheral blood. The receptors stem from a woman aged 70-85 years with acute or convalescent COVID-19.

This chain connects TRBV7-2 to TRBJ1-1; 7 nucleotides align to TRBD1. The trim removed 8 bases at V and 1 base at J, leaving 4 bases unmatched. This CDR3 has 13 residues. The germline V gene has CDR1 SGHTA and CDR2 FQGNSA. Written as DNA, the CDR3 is TGTGCCAGCGGGGGACAGACGAACACTGAAGCTTTCTTT. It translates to CASGGQTNTEAFF.

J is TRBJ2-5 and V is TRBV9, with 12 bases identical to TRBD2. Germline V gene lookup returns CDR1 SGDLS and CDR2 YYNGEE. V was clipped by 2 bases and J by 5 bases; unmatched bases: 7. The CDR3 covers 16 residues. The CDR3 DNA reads TGTGCCAGCAGCGTGGGTGGACTAGCGGGGTATGAGACCCAGTACTTC. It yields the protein CASSVGGLAGYETQYF. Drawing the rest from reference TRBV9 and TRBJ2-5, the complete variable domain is DSGVTQTPKHLITATGQRVTLRCSPRSGDLSVYWYQQSLDQGLQFLIQYYNGEERAKGNILERFSAQQFPDLHSELNLSSLELGDSALYFCASSVGGLAGYETQYFGPGTRLLVL.

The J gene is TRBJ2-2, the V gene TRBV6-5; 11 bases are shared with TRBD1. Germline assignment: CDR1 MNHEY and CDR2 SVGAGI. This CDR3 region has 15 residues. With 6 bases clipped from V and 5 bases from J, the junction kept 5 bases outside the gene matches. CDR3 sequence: CASRRGQGATGELFF. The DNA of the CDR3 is TGTGCCAGCAGACGCGGACAGGGGGCGACCGGGGAGCTGTTTTTT.

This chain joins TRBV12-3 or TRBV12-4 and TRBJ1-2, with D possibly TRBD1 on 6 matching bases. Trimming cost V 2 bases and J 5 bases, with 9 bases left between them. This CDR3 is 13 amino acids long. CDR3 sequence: CASSLKDRYGYTF. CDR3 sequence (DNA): TGTGCCAGCAGTTTAAAGGACAGATATGGCTACACCTTC.

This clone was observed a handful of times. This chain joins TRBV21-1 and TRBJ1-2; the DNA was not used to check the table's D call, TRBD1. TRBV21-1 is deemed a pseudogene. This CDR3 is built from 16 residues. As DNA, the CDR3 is TGTGCCAGCAGCTCGCCCGGACAGGGGGCCCCTGAGTGGTACACCTTC. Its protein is CASSSPGQGAPEWYTF.

The CDR3 region has the DNA TGTGCCACCAGCAGTTTAATAACTAGCGGCCAAGAGACCCAGTACTTC. Protein: CATSSLITSGQETQYF. The V call is TRBV15, the J call TRBJ2-5, with 8 bases that match TRBD2. The V segment lost 3 bases and the J segment 1 base; nucleotides outside the gene matches: 7. The CDR3 length is 16 residues. The germline gives CDR1 LNHNV, CDR2 YYDKDF (reference sequence).

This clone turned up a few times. CDR3 DNA: TGTGCCAGCGTCCGGGACAGGGGGCCGGATGGCTACACCTTC. Translating it yields CASVRDRGPDGYTF. The genes are TRBV2 and TRBJ1-2; 12 positions agree with TRBD1. This CDR3 is 14 amino acids long. The V gene end was trimmed by 8 bases and the J gene end by 6 bases; junction bases not matched to a gene: 7. The germline V gene encodes CDR1 SNHLY and CDR2 FYNNEI.

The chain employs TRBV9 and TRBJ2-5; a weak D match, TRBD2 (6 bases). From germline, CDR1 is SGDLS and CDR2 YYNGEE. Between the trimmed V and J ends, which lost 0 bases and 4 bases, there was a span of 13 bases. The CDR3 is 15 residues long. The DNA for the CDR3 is TGTGCCAGCAGCGTAGGTTCTGGGGGGATAGAGACCCAGTACTTC. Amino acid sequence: CASSVGSGGIETQYF.

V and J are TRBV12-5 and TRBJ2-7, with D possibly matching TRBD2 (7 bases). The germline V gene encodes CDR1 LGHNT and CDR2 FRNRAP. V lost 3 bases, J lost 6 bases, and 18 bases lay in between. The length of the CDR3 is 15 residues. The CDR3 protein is CASGFRGGGHREQYV. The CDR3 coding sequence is TGTGCTAGTGGTTTCCGGGGCGGGGGACACCGCGAGCAGTACGTC.

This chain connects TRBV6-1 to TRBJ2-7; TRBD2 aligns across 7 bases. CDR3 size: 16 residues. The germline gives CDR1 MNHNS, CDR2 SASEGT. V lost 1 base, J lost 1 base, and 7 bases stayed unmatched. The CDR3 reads CASSEGMGTISYEQYV. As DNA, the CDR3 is TGTGCCAGCAGTGAAGGAATGGGGACTATTTCCTACGAGCAGTACGTC.

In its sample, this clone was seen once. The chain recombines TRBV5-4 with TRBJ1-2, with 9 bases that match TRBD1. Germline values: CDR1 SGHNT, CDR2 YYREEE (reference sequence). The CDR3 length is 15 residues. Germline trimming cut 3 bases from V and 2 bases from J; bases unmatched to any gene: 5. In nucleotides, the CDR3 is TGTGCCAGCAGCTCCCGGGACAGGGTGAACTATGGCTACACCTTC. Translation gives CASSSRDRVNYGYTF.

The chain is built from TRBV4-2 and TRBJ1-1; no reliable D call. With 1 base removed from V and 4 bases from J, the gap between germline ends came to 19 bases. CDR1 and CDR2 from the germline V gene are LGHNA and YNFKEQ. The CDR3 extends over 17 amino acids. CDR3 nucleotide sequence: TGTGCCAGCAGCCAAGGCGGGCCTCGGCTGCGCCGCACTGAAGCTTTCTTT. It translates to CASSQGGPRLRRTEAFF.

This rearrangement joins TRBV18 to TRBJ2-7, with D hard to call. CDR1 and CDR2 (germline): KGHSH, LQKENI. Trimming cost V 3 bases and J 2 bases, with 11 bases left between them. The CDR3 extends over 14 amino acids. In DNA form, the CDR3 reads TGTGCCAGCTCACCGGTCGGAAGCGCCTACGAGCAGTACGTC. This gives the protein CASSPVGSAYEQYV.

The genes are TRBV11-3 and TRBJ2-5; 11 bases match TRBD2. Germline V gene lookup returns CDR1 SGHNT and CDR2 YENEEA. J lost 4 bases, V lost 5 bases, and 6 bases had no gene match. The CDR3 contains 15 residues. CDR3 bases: TGTGCCAGCAGCGTAGCGGGGGGGCTCGGAGAGACCCAGTACTTC. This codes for CASSVAGGLGETQYF.